This is a list of T cell receptor beta chains from one sample in a study of patients and donors after allogeneic stem cell transplantation. Via MiXCR, TCRdb re-called the RT-PCR reads, giving one row per CDR3 protein. Here the sample spans more than 150,000 distinct CDR3 sequences, more than 35% being singletons. Specimen: blood, either unsorted or a sorted T cell fraction (not recorded which). The source of these receptors is a human donor who was either an allogeneic HSCT recipient or a stem cell or donor lymphocyte infusion donor (not recorded which). It is not recorded whose cells these are; they may come from a transplant donor. CDR3s include the opening cysteine and the closing phenylalanine or tryptophan. Each record gives: J gene, clone size, D gene, V gene, CDR3 protein, CDR3 DNA. D genes are given only for firm matches. A clone size is listed for some rows: how often the clone was seen (once, few, many), or a class if it is expanded.

TRBJ1-5 few . TRBV6-2/TRBV6-3 CASGGTATHQPQHF TGTGCCAGCGGGGGCACTGCAACCCATCAGCCCCAGCATTTT
TRBJ2-7 . TRBD1 TRBV27 CASSQKEDREYEQYF TGTGCCAGCAGTCAAAAAGAGGACAGGGAATACGAGCAGTACTTC
TRBJ1-3 . . TRBV13 CASSLGEGGNTIYF TGTGCCAGCAGCTTAGGCGAAGGAGGAAACACCATATATTTT
TRBJ1-1 . . TRBV7-9 CASSLGTPDEAFF TGTGCCAGCAGCCTCGGGACACCTGACGAGGCTTTCTTT
TRBJ1-1 few . TRBV12-3/TRBV12-4 CASSFGEGTEAFF TGTGCCAGCAGTTTCGGGGAGGGAACTGAAGCTTTCTTT
TRBJ2-4 . . TRBV7-2 CASMGDGINIQYF TGTGCCAGCATGGGGGATGGTATAAACATTCAGTACTTC
TRBJ2-7 . . TRBV6-4 CATATGNPYEQYF TGTGCCACCGCGACAGGAAACCCTTACGAGCAGTACTTC
TRBJ1-5 few . TRBV28 CASSLNTGFGNQPQHF TGTGCCAGCAGTTTAAATACGGGATTCGGTAATCAGCCCCAGCATTTT
TRBJ1-3 once . TRBV4-1 CASSQVLDSGNTIYF TGCGCCAGCAGCCAGGTTCTCGATTCTGGAAACACCATATATTTT
TRBJ1-2 few . TRBV7-2 CASSSSTSYGYTF TGTGCCAGCAGCTCCTCGACCTCCTATGGCTACACCTTC
TRBJ1-6 . TRBD1 TRBV20-1 CSAQNRGNSPLHF TGCAGTGCTCAGAACAGGGGTAATTCACCCCTCCACTTT
TRBJ2-1 . . TRBV5-1 CASTGTGKAGGLHEQFF TGCGCCAGCACCGGGACAGGGAAAGCGGGAGGTCTCCATGAGCAGTTCTTC
TRBJ2-1 few TRBD2 TRBV4-1 CASSQGLAGEGNEQFF TGCGCCAGCAGCCAAGGACTAGCGGGAGAAGGCAATGAGCAGTTCTTC
TRBJ1-1 . . TRBV28 CASADGEAFF TGTGCCAGTGCCGACGGTGAAGCTTTCTTT
TRBJ2-1 . . TRBV27 CASSPGSNEQFF TGTGCCAGCAGCCCCGGGAGCAATGAGCAGTTCTTC
TRBJ1-4 . . TRBV6-6 CASSYGGVGANEKLFF TGTGCCAGCAGTTACGGCGGGGTAGGGGCTAATGAAAAACTGTTTTTT
TRBJ2-2 . . TRBV5-1 CASSRLGPGRTGELFF TGCGCCAGCAGCAGGCTGGGGCCCGGCAGAACCGGGGAGCTGTTTTTT
TRBJ1-5 . . TRBV28 CASFDRSGQPQHF TGTGCCAGCTTTGACAGATCGGGACAGCCCCAGCATTTT
TRBJ2-7 . TRBD2 TRBV9 CASSVGRGLAGDEQYF TGTGCCAGCAGCGTAGGGCGGGGACTAGCGGGAGACGAGCAGTACTTC
TRBJ2-7 . TRBD1 TRBV29-1 CSVRQGPGYEQYF TGCAGCGTTCGACAGGGCCCCGGCTACGAGCAGTACTTC
TRBJ2-2 few . TRBV15 CATSSLGQGGSTGELFF TGTGCCACCAGCAGCCTAGGGCAGGGGGGTTCCACCGGGGAGCTGTTTTTT
TRBJ2-2 few TRBD1 TRBV5-6 CASSHRDRLAGELFF TGTGCCAGCAGCCACCGGGACAGACTGGCCGGGGAGCTGTTTTTT
TRBJ2-1 . TRBD2 TRBV12-3/TRBV12-4 CASSPPSQAGGPYNEQFF TGTGCCAGCAGTCCACCTAGCCAAGCGGGAGGGCCATACAATGAGCAGTTCTTC
TRBJ2-7 . TRBD1 TRBV24-1 CATSDRGTGTYEQYF TGTGCCACCAGTGACCGAGGGACAGGGACCTACGAGCAGTACTTC
TRBJ2-5 . TRBD1 TRBV29-1 CSVAGQEFETQYF TGCAGCGTCGCCGGACAGGAGTTTGAGACCCAGTACTTC
TRBJ2-3 . . TRBV5-1 CASSFPSESRDTQYF TGCGCCAGCAGCTTCCCCTCGGAATCGAGGGATACGCAGTATTTT
TRBJ2-7 once . TRBV5-6 CASARPGLSYEQYF TGTGCCAGCGCCAGGCCGGGCCTCTCCTACGAGCAGTACTTC
TRBJ1-2 . . TRBV7-2 CASSPSNYGYTF TGTGCCAGCAGCCCAAGTAACTATGGCTACACCTTC
TRBJ1-6 few TRBD1 TRBV20-1 CSAIRDRDNSPLHF TGCAGTGCAATTCGGGACAGAGATAATTCACCCCTCCACTTT
TRBJ2-2 . TRBD2 TRBV9 CASTPGGLAGTGELFF TGTGCCAGCACCCCAGGGGGACTAGCGGGGACCGGGGAGCTGTTTTTT
TRBJ2-1 . TRBD1 TRBV12-3/TRBV12-4 CASSSGQNYNEQFF TGTGCCAGCAGTTCGGGACAGAACTACAATGAGCAGTTCTTC
TRBJ1-1 few . TRBV25-1 CASIAGNTEAFF TGTGCCAGCATTGCGGGGAACACTGAAGCTTTCTTT
TRBJ1-1 . TRBD1 TRBV4-1 CASSQGGTGSMNTEAFF TGCGCCAGCAGCCAGGGCGGGACAGGGAGTATGAACACTGAAGCTTTCTTT
TRBJ1-2 few TRBD1 TRBV5-1 CASSQTGGVSDGYTF TGCGCCAGCAGCCAGACAGGGGGAGTAAGTGATGGCTACACCTTC
TRBJ2-4 few . TRBV29-1 CSVESGSKNIQYF TGCAGCGTTGAGTCAGGAAGCAAAAACATTCAGTACTTC
TRBJ1-6 . . TRBV11-2 CASSYGSVGGSPLHF TGTGCCAGCAGCTACGGATCGGTCGGCGGTTCACCCCTCCACTTT
TRBJ2-1 . . TRBV5-6 CASSLVPYNEQFF TGTGCCAGCAGCTTGGTACCGTACAATGAGCAGTTCTTC
TRBJ1-5 . . TRBV15 CARKPQHF TGTGCCCGAAAGCCCCAGCATTTT
TRBJ1-3 few TRBD1 TRBV20-1 CSATFPAGTGTGNTIYF TGCAGTGCTACCTTCCCTGCCGGGACAGGGACTGGAAACACCATATATTTT
TRBJ1-2 few . TRBV15 CATSRDRDSLNYGYTF TGTGCCACCAGCAGAGATCGCGATAGCCTAAACTATGGCTACACCTTC
TRBJ2-3 . . TRBV7-3 CASSSTDLGDTQYF TGTGCCAGCAGCTCGACAGATCTAGGGGATACGCAGTATTTT
TRBJ1-2 . . TRBV15 CATSSAPDGYTF TGTGCCACCAGCAGCGCCCCTGATGGCTACACCTTC
TRBJ2-1 . TRBD2 TRBV9 CASSVMSGRGQFF TGTGCCAGCAGCGTCATGTCGGGGAGGGGGCAGTTCTTC
TRBJ2-4 . TRBD1 TRBV28 CASSPTYDRAQEKNIQYF TGTGCCAGCAGCCCAACCTATGACAGGGCCCAGGAGAAAAACATTCAGTACTTC
TRBJ1-2 . . TRBV12-3/TRBV12-4 CASSSGTLYGYTF TGTGCCAGCTCCTCCGGGACACTGTATGGCTACACCTTC
TRBJ2-5 . . TRBV29-1 CSVAGQPAETQYF TGCAGCGTAGCGGGACAACCAGCGGAGACCCAGTACTTC
TRBJ1-5 few . TRBV28 CASGGARQPQHF TGTGCCAGCGGTGGGGCGAGACAGCCCCAGCATTTT
TRBJ1-1 few . TRBV28 CASSLKGMNTEAFF TGTGCCAGCAGTTTAAAAGGCATGAACACTGAAGCTTTCTTT
TRBJ2-7 . TRBD1 TRBV4-3 CASSPGQGTAYEQYF TGCGCCAGCAGCCCCGGACAGGGGACAGCCTACGAGCAGTACTTC
TRBJ1-5 . . TRBV4-3 CASSPGLTTWQPQHF TGCGCCAGCAGCCCCGGACTAACTACGTGGCAGCCCCAGCATTTT
TRBJ1-5 . . TRBV5-6 CASSLGLLDQPQHF TGTGCCAGCAGCTTGGGACTGCTCGATCAGCCCCAGCATTTT
TRBJ1-1 . . TRBV12-3/TRBV12-4 CASSLRRGGGETEAFF TGTGCCAGCAGTTTAAGGAGAGGGGGAGGAGAGACTGAAGCTTTCTTT
TRBJ1-1 few . TRBV29-1 CSARGGAEAFF TGCAGCGCGCGGGGAGGGGCTGAAGCTTTCTTT
TRBJ1-2 . TRBD1 TRBV12-3/TRBV12-4 CASSFRDSVGGGYTF TGTGCCAGCAGTTTCAGGGACAGCGTAGGTGGTGGCTACACCTTC
TRBJ1-2 . . TRBV30 CAWSVNRNYGYTF TGTGCCTGGAGTGTAAACAGGAACTATGGCTACACCTTC
TRBJ1-5 few . TRBV7-3 CASSVTGGQPQHF TGTGCCAGCAGTGTGACAGGCGGTCAGCCCCAGCATTTT
TRBJ2-7 . TRBD2 TRBV20-1 CSAQFLAEGYEQYF TGCAGTGCTCAATTCCTAGCGGAAGGGTACGAGCAGTACTTC
TRBJ1-2 . . TRBV11-2 CASSSPPQGEYGYTF TGTGCCAGCAGCTCCCCGCCCCAGGGAGAGTATGGCTACACCTTC
TRBJ2-3 . . TRBV27 CASSFSRTGTDTQYF TGTGCCAGCAGTTTCTCCCGGACGGGCACAGATACGCAGTATTTT
TRBJ2-3 . . TRBV5-5 CASSLGLILTDTQYF TGTGCCAGCAGCTTGGGGCTAATCCTCACAGATACGCAGTATTTT